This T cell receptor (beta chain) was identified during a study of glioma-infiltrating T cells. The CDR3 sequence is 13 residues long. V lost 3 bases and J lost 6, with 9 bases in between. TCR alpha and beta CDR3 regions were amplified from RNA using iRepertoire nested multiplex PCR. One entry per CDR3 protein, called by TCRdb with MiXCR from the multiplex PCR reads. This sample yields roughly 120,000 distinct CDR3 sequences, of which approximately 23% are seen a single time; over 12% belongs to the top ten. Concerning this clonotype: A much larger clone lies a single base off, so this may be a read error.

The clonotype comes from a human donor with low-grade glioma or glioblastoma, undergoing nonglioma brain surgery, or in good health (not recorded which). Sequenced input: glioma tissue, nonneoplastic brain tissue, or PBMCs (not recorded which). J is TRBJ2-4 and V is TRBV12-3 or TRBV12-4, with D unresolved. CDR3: CASSFGPGNIQYF. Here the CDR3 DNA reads TGTGCCAGCAGTTTTGGGCCAGGAAACATTCAGTACTTC.